This is a list of T cell receptor beta chains from one sample in a study of blood T cell repertoires in COVID-19. Profiled with immunoSEQ multiplex PCR; TCRdb holds only in-frame clones, not every one. The sample lists fewer than 400,000 clones; approximately 85% were seen once. Sequenced material: PBMCs or T cells enriched from blood (not recorded which). These receptors were obtained from a man between 25 and 39 years old who had recovered from COVID-19. Both conserved end residues are part of each CDR3. A D gene is named only where the DNA matches it firmly. Only part of the rows carry a size: once, few, many, or a class if the clone is expanded.

abundance: .
j_gene: TRBJ1-5
v_gene: TRBV10-3
d_gene: .
CDR3nt: TGTGCCATCAGTGAGTCGGGGGGGGTCGGATTAACGCCCCAGCATTTT
CDR3aa: CAISESGGVGLTPQHF

abundance: .
j_gene: TRBJ2-2
v_gene: TRBV21-1
d_gene: .
CDR3nt: TGTGCCAGCAGCAAATTCCGGCTAGCGGCGAACACCGGGGAGCTGTTTTTT
CDR3aa: CASSKFRLAANTGELFF

abundance: .
j_gene: TRBJ2-7
v_gene: TRBV27
d_gene: .
CDR3nt: TGTGCCAGCAGCGTTGGGCCCGGTGCCCAATCCTACGAGCAGTACTTC
CDR3aa: CASSVGPGAQSYEQYF

abundance: .
j_gene: TRBJ2-3
v_gene: TRBV12-5
d_gene: TRBD2
CDR3nt: TGTGCTAGTGCCTCGACTCGGACTAGCGGGGGGGTAAGCACAGATACGCAGTATTTT
CDR3aa: CASASTRTSGGVSTDTQYF

abundance: .
j_gene: TRBJ1-1
v_gene: TRBV18
d_gene: TRBD1
CDR3nt: TGTGCCAGCTCACCCGGGACAGGGGGCTTTCGAGCTTTCTTT
CDR3aa: CASSPGTGGFRAFF

abundance: .
j_gene: TRBJ1-1
v_gene: TRBV6-5
d_gene: .
CDR3nt: TGTGCCAGCAGCCCCGGGTTGAGGGGAGGCACTGAAGCTTTCTTT
CDR3aa: CASSPGLRGGTEAFF

abundance: .
j_gene: TRBJ1-5
v_gene: TRBV10-3
d_gene: .
CDR3nt: TGTGCCACGGCGGGGAGCAATCAGCCCCAGCATTTT
CDR3aa: CATAGSNQPQHF

abundance: .
j_gene: TRBJ2-2
v_gene: TRBV5-4
d_gene: TRBD1
CDR3nt: TGTGCCAGCAGCGTAACAGGGGGCAGTGACACCGGGGAGCTGTTTTTT
CDR3aa: CASSVTGGSDTGELFF

abundance: .
j_gene: TRBJ1-2
v_gene: TRBV3-1/TRBV3-2
d_gene: .
CDR3nt: TGTGCCAGCAGCCCCCCTGGGCATGACTATGGCTACACCTTC
CDR3aa: CASSPPGHDYGYTF

abundance: .
j_gene: TRBJ1-5
v_gene: TRBV9
d_gene: .
CDR3nt: TGTGCCAGCAGCTCACAGGGAGATCAGCCCCAGCATTTT
CDR3aa: CASSSQGDQPQHF

abundance: .
j_gene: TRBJ2-7
v_gene: TRBV5-4
d_gene: TRBD1
CDR3nt: TGTGCCAGCACCTCATCAAGGGACAGCTACGAGCAGTACTTC
CDR3aa: CASTSSRDSYEQYF

abundance: few
j_gene: TRBJ1-2
v_gene: TRBV27
d_gene: TRBD1
CDR3nt: TGTGCCAGCAGCCGGTTGGACAGGGGTGTTGAGGGCTACACCTTC
CDR3aa: CASSRLDRGVEGYTF

abundance: .
j_gene: TRBJ2-7
v_gene: TRBV2
d_gene: TRBD1
CDR3nt: TGTGCCAGCGGGGACAGGACCTACGAGCAGTACTTC
CDR3aa: CASGDRTYEQYF

abundance: few
j_gene: TRBJ1-2
v_gene: TRBV19
d_gene: .
CDR3nt: TGTGCCAGTAGTCCCGACAACTCCATTAACTATGGCTACACCTTC
CDR3aa: CASSPDNSINYGYTF

abundance: .
j_gene: TRBJ2-5
v_gene: TRBV7-6
d_gene: TRBD2
CDR3nt: TGTGCCAGCAGCCCGAAGGGACTAGCGAAGCAAGAGACCCAGTACTTC
CDR3aa: CASSPKGLAKQETQYF

abundance: .
j_gene: TRBJ1-5
v_gene: TRBV6-2/TRBV6-3
d_gene: .
CDR3nt: TGTGCCAGCAGTCCCAAAAAAAAACAGCCCCAGCATTTT
CDR3aa: CASSPKKKQPQHF